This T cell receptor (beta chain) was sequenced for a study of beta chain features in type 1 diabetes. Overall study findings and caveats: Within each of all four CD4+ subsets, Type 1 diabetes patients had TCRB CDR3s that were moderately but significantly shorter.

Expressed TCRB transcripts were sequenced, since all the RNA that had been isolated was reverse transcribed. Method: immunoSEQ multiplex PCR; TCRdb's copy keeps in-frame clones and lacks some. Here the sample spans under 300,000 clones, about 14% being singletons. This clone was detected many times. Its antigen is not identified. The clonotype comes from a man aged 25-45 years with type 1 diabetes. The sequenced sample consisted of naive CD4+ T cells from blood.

CDR3: CATSGPREETQYF. The CDR3 coding sequence is TGTGCCACCAGCGGGCCCCGGGAGGAGACCCAGTACTTC. V and J are TRBV15 and TRBJ2-5; weak D call: TRBD2 (6 bases). The CDR3 sequence is 13 residues long. The ends were cut back, 5 bases at V and 5 bases at J, with 12 bases in the middle. CDR1 LNHNV and CDR2 YYDKDF come from the germline V gene (reference sequence). Full variable domain (remainder filled in from reference TRBV15 and TRBJ2-5): DAMVIQNPRYQVTQFGKPVTLSCSQTLNHNVMYWYQQKSSQAPKLLFHYYDKDFNNEADTPDNFQSRRPNTSFCFLDIRSPGLGDTAMYLCATSGPREETQYFGPGTRLLVL.